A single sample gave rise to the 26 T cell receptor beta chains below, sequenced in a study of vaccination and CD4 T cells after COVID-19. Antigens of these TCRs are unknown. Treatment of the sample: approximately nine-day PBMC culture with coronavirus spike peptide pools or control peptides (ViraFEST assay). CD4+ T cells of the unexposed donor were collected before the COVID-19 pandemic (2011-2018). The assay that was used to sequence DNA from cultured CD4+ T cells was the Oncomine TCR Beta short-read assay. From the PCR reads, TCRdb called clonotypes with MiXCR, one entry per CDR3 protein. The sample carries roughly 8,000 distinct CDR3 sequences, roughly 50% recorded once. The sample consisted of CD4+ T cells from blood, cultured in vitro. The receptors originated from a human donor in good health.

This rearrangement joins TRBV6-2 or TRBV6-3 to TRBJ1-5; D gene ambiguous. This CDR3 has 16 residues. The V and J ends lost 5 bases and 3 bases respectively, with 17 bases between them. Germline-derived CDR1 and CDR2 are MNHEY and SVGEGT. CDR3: CASSEGLRPTNQPQHF. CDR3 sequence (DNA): TGTGCCAGCAGTGAGGGCCTCCGTCCTACCAATCAGCCCCAGCATTTT.

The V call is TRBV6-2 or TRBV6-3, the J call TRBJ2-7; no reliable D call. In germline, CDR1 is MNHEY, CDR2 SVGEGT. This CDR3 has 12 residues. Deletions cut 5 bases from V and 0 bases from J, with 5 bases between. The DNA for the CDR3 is TGTGCCAGCAGTCGGAGCTCCTACGAGCAGTACTTC. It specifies CASSRSSYEQYF.

The CDR3 here is CASSYSGGNNEQFF. The CDR3 DNA sequence: TGTGCCAGCAGTTACAGCGGGGGAAACAATGAGCAGTTCTTC. The rearrangement joins TRBV6-5 to TRBJ2-1; 8 nucleotides match TRBD2. V lost 2 bases to trimming and J lost 5 bases; unmatched junction nucleotides: 2. This CDR3 is 14 amino acids long. Germline CDR1 is MNHEY and CDR2 is SVGAGI.

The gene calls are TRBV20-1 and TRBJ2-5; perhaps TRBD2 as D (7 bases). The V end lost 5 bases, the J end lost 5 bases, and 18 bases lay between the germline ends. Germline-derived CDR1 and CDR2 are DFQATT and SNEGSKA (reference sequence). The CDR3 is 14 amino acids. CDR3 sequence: CSAVRGEGGETQYF. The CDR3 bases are TGCAGTGCTGTTAGGGGGGAGGGCGGGGAGACCCAGTACTTC.

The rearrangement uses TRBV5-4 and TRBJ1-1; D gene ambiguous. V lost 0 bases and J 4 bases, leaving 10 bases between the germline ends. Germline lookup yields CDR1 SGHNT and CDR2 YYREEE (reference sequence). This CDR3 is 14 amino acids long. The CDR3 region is CASSLEAAGTEAFF. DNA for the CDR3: TGTGCCAGCAGCTTGGAAGCGGCGGGCACTGAAGCTTTCTTT.

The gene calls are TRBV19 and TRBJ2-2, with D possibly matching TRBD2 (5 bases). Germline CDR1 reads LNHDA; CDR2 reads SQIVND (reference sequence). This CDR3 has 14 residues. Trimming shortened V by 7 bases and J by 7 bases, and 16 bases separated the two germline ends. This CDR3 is CASKTGQRDGELFF. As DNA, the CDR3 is TGTGCCAGTAAAACCGGGCAACGGGACGGGGAGCTGTTTTTT.

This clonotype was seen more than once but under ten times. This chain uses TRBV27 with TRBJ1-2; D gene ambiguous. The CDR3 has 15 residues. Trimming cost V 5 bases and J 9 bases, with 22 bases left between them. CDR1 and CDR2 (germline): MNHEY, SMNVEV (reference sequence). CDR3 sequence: CASSLKPAGKGSYTF. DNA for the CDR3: TGTGCCAGCAGTCTAAAGCCGGCCGGGAAAGGTAGCTACACCTTC.

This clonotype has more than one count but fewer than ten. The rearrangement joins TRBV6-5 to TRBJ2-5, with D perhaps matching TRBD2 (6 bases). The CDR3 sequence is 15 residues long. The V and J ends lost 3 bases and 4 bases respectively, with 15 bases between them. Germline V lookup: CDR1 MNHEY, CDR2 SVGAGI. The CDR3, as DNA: TGTGCCAGCAGTTATTCTTGGGCTAGCGCAGAGACCCAGTACTTC. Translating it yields CASSYSWASAETQYF.

The CDR3 DNA follows: TGTGCCAGCAGCCCCGGGGTTTCAGGACAGGGCGTCGACGAGCAGTACTTC. Translated: CASSPGVSGQGVDEQYF. V and J are TRBV7-6 and TRBJ2-7, with TRBD1 identical over 8 bases. Looked up from germline, CDR1 is SGHVS and CDR2 is FNYEAQ. The CDR3 runs to 17 residues. Losses at the gene ends were 5 bases for V and 5 bases for J; bases not matched to a gene: 17.

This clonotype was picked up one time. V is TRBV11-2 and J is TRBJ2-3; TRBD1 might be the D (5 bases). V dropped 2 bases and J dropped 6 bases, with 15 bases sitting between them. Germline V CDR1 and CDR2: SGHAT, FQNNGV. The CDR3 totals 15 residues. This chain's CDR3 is CASSLQGLSMDTQYF. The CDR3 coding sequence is TGTGCCAGCAGCTTACAGGGCTTGAGTATGGATACGCAGTATTTT.

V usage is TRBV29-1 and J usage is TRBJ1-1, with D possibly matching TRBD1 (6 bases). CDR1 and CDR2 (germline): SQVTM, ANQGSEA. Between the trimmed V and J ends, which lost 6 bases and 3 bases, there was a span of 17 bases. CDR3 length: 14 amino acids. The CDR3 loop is CSVPRWGLDTEAFF. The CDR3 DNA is TGCAGCGTCCCGCGTTGGGGGCTGGACACTGAAGCTTTCTTT.

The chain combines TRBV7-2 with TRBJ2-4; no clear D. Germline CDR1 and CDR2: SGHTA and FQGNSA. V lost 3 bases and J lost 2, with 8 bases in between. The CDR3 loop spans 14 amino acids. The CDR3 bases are TGTGCCAGCAGCTTCAGCTTATCCAAAAACATTCAGTACTTC. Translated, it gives CASSFSLSKNIQYF.

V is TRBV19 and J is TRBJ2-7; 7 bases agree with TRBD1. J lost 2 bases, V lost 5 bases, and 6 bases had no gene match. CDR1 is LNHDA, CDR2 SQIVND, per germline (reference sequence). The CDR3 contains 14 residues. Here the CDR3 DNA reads TGTGCCAGTAGTGGCCGGGACAGAACCTACGAGCAGTACTTC. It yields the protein CASSGRDRTYEQYF.

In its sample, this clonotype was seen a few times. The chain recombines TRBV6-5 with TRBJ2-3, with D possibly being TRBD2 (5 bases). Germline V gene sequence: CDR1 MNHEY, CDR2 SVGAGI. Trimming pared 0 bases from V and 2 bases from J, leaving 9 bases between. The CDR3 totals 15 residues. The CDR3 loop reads CASSYSRVNTDTQYF. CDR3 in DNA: TGTGCCAGCAGTTACTCGAGGGTTAACACAGATACGCAGTATTTT.

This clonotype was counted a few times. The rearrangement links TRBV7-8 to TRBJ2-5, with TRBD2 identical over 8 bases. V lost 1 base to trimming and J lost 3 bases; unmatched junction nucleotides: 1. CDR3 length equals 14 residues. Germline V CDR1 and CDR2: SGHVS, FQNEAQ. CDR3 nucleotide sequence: TGTGCCAGCAGCTTAGGGACTAGCAAAGAGACCCAGTACTTC. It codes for CASSLGTSKETQYF.

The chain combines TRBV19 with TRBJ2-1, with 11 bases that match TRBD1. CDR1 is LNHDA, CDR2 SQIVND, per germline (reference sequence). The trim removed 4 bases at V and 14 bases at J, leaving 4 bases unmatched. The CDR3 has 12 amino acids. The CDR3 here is CASSTDRGQKFF. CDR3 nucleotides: TGTGCCAGTAGTACGGACAGGGGGCAGAAGTTCTTC.

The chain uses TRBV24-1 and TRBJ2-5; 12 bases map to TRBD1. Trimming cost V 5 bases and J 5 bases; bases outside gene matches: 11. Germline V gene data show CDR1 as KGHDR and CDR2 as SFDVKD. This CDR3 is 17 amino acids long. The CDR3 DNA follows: TGTGCCACCAGTGGGCTTACCGGGACAGGGGGCCAGGAGACCCAGTACTTC. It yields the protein CATSGLTGTGGQETQYF.

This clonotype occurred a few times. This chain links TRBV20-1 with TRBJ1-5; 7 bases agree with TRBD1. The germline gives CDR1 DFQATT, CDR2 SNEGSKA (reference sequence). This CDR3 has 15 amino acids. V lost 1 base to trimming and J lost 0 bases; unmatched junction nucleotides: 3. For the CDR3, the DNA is TGCAGTGCTAGAGCAGGGGGGCGTAGCAATCAGCCCCAGCATTTT. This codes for CSARAGGRSNQPQHF.

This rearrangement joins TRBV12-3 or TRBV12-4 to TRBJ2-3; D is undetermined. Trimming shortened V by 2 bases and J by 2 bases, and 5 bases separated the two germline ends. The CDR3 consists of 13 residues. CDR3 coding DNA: TGTGCCAGCAGTTTACCAAACACAGATACGCAGTATTTT. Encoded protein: CASSLPNTDTQYF.

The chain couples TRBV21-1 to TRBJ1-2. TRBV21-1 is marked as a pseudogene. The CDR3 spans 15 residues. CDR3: CASSKVNRHLYGYTF. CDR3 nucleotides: TGTGCCAGCAGCAAAGTGAACAGACACCTCTATGGCTACACCTTC.

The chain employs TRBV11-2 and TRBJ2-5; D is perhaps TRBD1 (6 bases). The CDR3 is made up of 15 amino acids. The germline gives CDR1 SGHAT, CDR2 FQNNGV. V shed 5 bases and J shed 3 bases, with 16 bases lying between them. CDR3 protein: CASSQEGVIKETQYF. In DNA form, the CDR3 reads TGTGCCAGCAGCCAAGAGGGGGTGATCAAAGAGACCCAGTACTTC.

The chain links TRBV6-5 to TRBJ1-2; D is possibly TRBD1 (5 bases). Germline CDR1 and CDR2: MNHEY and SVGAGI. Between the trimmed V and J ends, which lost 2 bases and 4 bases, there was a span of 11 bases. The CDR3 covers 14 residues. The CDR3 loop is CASSYASGGYGYTF. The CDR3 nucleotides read TGTGCCAGCAGTTACGCGTCTGGGGGCTATGGCTACACCTTC.

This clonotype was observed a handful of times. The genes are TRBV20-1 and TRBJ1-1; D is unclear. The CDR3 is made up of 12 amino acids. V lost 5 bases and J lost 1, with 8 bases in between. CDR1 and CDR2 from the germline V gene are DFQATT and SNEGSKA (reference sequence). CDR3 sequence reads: CSALTANTEAFF. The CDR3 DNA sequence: TGCAGTGCTCTAACGGCGAACACTGAAGCTTTCTTT.

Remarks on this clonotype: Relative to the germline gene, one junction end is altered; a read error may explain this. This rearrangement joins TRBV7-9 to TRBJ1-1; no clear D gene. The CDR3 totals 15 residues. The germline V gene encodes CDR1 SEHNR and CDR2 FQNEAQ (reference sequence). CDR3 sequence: CAGSPLVTVNTEAFF. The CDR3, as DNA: TGTGCCGGCAGCCCCCTCGTAACGGTGAACACTGAAGCTTTCTTT.

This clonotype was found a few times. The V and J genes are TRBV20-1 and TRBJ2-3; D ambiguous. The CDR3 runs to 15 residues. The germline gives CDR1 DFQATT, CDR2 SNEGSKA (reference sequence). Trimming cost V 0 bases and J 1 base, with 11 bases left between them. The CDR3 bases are TGCAGTGCTAGAGAGACGCCTAGGGGCACAGATACGCAGTATTTT. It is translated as CSARETPRGTDTQYF.

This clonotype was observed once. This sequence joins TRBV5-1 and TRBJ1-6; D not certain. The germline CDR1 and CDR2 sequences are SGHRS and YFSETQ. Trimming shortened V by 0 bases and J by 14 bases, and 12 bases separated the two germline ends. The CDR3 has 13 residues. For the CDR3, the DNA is TGCGCCAGCAGCTTGGCCGAGCAGACGACCCTCCACTTT. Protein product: CASSLAEQTTLHF.